This section outlines one T cell receptor beta chain sequence together with its context. Its antigen is undetermined. The data derive from a study of cytomegalovirus exposure and HLA in healthy donors. The CDR3 loop spans 15 amino acids. CDR1 KGHSH and CDR2 LQKENI come from the germline V gene. Trimming at V came to 3 bases and at J to 3 bases, leaving 3 bases not matched to a gene. Vbeta (60) and Jbeta (13) primers were used in the PCR. Sequenced by immunoSEQ multiplex PCR; TCRdb stores in-frame clones only, minus some. This table has 55,000 to 65,000 clones, around four fifths appearing once. Study-level findings and limits: Researchers had no immune exposure information except CMV serostatus available. Productive status was seen about 87% or about 30% of the time for most TCR beta V segments in an earlier analysis. Rarity marked most TCR sequences, yet some public TCRs occurred in many donors.

The material sequenced was PBMCs. This chain uses TRBV18 with TRBJ1-3; 9 positions agree with TRBD1. This receptor was identified in a woman in her twenties or thirties in good health and CMV-seronegative. For the CDR3, the DNA is TGTGCCAGCTCACCCCTGGGACAGGGTGGAAACACCATATATTTT. This gives the protein CASSPLGQGGNTIYF.